The subject of this entry is one T cell receptor (beta chain). Its antigen is not known. The sample originates from a study of cytomegalovirus exposure and HLA in healthy donors. Study-wide points: Common viral pathogens seemed to be connected with several of the most significant clusters, according to a later analysis.

Trimming cost V 4 bases and J 11 bases, with 20 bases left between them. Germline V gene data show CDR1 as LNHDA and CDR2 as SQIVND (reference sequence). The CDR3 totals 14 residues. Both 60 Vbeta primers and 13 Jbeta primers went into the PCR. Generated by immunoSEQ multiplex PCR, the TCRdb table keeps only in-frame clones and is missing some. The data contain approximately 170,000 clones, just over 75% of them singletons. This chain joins TRBV19 and TRBJ1-1, with no clear D. This receptor was obtained from a man between 40 and 49 years old in good health and CMV-seronegative. The sample taken for sequencing was PBMCs. The CDR3, as DNA: TGTGCCAGTAGTACAGTGGCTGGTCAGCGCTGGGCTTTCTTT. Amino acids: CASSTVAGQRWAFF.